This TCR beta chain appears in the sequencing data of a study of blood T cell repertoires in COVID-19. Study as a whole: Sites across the United States, Italy and Spain contributed samples from acute and convalescent COVID-19. PBMCs, B-cell-depleted T cells, or T cells were the source of the cDNA or gDNA that made up the material.

Germline CDR1 reads KGHSH; CDR2 reads LQKENI. Trimming removed 6 bases from V and 5 bases from J; junction bases left unmatched: 7. The CDR3 contains 15 residues. Per the original data handling: From reference gene primer amplification, estimates of nucleated cell counts were derived. Repertoires were generated with immunoSEQ multiplex PCR, while TCRdb's copy carries only in-frame clones and drops some. The V and J calls and clone size were taken over from that table, and D and trimming were inferred from the DNA. Of approximately 200,000 clones listed, roughly 80% are singletons. This chain uses TRBV18 with TRBJ2-1; 10 nucleotides agree with TRBD1. This TCR derives from a human donor in a cohort sampled during active COVID-19. The specimen was peripheral blood. CDR3 sequence reads: CASSRDRGWDNEQFF. Here the CDR3 DNA reads TGTGCCAGCTCCAGGGACAGGGGATGGGACAATGAGCAGTTCTTC. The variable domain in full, with the rest retrieved from reference TRBV18 and TRBJ2-1, is NAGVMQNPRHLVRRRGQEARLRCSPMKGHSHVYWYRQLPEEGLKFMVYLQKENIIDESGMPKERFSAEFPKEGPSILRIQQVVRGDSAAYFCASSRDRGWDNEQFFGPGTRLTVL.